This TCR beta chain was sequenced during a study of T-cell memory formation after mild COVID-19 (dated by TCRdb to the early 2020s). Regarding the complete study: Most TCR sequence clusters were specific to one of the two donors. In a couple of donors, T-cell clones that expanded and contracted after mild COVID-19 were followed by sequencing TCRalpha and TCRbeta repertoires longitudinally. The cohort comprised two young, previously healthy adult volunteers, one female and one male. What the authors observed across the whole study: Whether the second-wave clones peaking on day 37 were SARS-CoV-2 specific was not confirmed. From day 15 to 85, contracting clones showed balanced CD4/CD8 phenotypes, whereas a second wave of clones that expanded from day 15 to 37 leaned towards CD4+. The study covered only a couple of mild cases, and larger cohorts including severe cases with pre-infection samples were considered necessary. Some responding clones were detected in pre-infection memory, suggesting pre-existing cross-reactive memory T cells joined the SARS-CoV-2 response. Contracting CD4+ clones were located mainly in the CM and EM memory subsets, whereas CD8+ clones were found to be enriched in EMRA.

PBMCs were isolated by Ficoll-Paque density gradient centrifugation. Sequenced on an Illumina NovaSeq 6000. TCRalpha and TCRbeta cDNA libraries were constructed by 5'RACE with constant-segment primers, with sample barcodes and unique molecular identifiers being introduced. RNA was extracted from every sample with Trizol reagent. The libraries were amplified in two PCR steps, and the second step added a second sample barcode and Illumina TruSeq adapters. Sequencing of the libraries was done on an Illumina NovaSeq, producing 2 x 150 bp paired-end reads. Per the authors' processing: Demultiplexing of reads and collapsing into UMI-guided consensus sequences were performed with migec v1.2.7. Using mixcr v2.1.11, UMI consensuses were aligned to TRA and TRB V and J templates and then assembled into clonotypes. A clonotype was counted as expanded or contracted only when both edgeR and NoisET called the clonotype significant, with the noise models trained on biological replicates. edgeR calls used a false discovery rate-adjusted p below 0.01 and a log2 fold-change threshold of 1. As an exploratory analysis of dynamics, PCA with hierarchical clustering was applied to max-normalized trajectories of the 1000 most abundant clonotypes. Each responding clone was given a CD4 or CD8 phenotype based on the CD4+ and CD8+ repertoires, which had been sequenced separately. TCRdb handled the public reads itself, with Q25 trimming in fastp and clone calling in MiXCR, and kept productive beta chains. Merged by CDR3 protein, the rows form single entries marked with the most common genes and DNA. TCRdb, rather than the study authors, made the V and J calls. The sample records tens of thousands of distinct CDR3 sequences, about 6.8% of which are singletons. The top ten constitute about 0.8% of the sample.

The CDR1 and CDR2 encoded by the germline V gene (reference sequence) are MNHEY and SMNVEV. The CDR3 has 16 amino acids, counting the end cysteine and phenylalanine. The entry retains the CDR3 DNA only, 48 bases that are in frame from base 1. V and J are truncated by 2 bases and 0 bases respectively, leaving an intervening sequence of 13 bases. In regard to this clonotype: Its antigen is unknown. Per-nucleotide qualities are absent, and no much larger clonotype sits a single base away.

The rearranged segments are TRBV27 and TRBJ1-1; TRBD1 might be the D gene, on 5 matching bases. The receptor was derived from an adult who had mild COVID-19 (a few samples of this study predate the infection). The sample titles of this study are shuffled in the database, so cell type and time point are left out. Sequenced material: PBMCs or a T cell subset sorted from them (not recorded which). The sequenced DNA: TGTGCCAGCAGTTTAAGTACAGGAGGGATGAACACTGAAGCTTTCTTT. Translated, this gives CASSLSTGGMNTEAFF.